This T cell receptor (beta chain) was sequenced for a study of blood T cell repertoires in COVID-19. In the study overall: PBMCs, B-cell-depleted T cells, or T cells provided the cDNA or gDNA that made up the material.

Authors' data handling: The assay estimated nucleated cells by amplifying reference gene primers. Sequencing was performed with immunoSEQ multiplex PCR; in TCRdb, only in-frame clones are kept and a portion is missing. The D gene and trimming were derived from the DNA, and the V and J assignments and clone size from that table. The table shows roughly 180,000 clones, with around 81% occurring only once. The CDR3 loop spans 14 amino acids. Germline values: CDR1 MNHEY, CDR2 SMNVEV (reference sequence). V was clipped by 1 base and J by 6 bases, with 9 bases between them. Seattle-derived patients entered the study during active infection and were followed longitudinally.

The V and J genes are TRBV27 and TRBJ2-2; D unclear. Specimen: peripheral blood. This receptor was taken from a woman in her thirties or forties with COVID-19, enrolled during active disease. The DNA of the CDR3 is TGTGCCAGCAGTTTATACCAGACATCCGGGGAGCTGTTTTTT. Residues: CASSLYQTSGELFF.